A single sample gave rise to the 26 T cell receptor beta chains below, sequenced in a study of blood T cell repertoires in COVID-19. Produced via immunoSEQ multiplex PCR; TCRdb's table is partial and in-frame only. The data show 240,000 or so clones, 86% seen once. Sequencing input: peripheral blood. The receptors originated from a man in his fifties or sixties with acute or convalescent COVID-19.

There are a few counts of this clone. The chain couples TRBV5-8 to TRBJ1-6, with 9 bases that match TRBD1. V shed 2 bases, J shed 6 bases, and the junction held 6 bases outside the gene matches. The CDR3 covers 16 residues. In germline, CDR1 is SGHTS, CDR2 YDEGEE. For the CDR3, the DNA is TGTGCCAGCAGCTTTGACCGGGACAGGGTTAATTCACCCCTCCACTTT. Protein product: CASSFDRDRVNSPLHF.

This clone was observed a single time. The V and J genes are TRBV5-1 and TRBJ2-7, with a weak D call TRBD2 (6 bases). V was trimmed by 5 bases and J by 7 bases, leaving 19 bases between them. This CDR3 comprises 14 residues. Germline CDR1 is SGHRS and CDR2 is YFSETQ. The CDR3 spells CASRGGPQVGEQYF. CDR3 sequence (DNA): TGCGCCAGCAGGGGAGGACCCCAAGTTGGGGAGCAGTACTTC.

The V call is TRBV7-3, the J call TRBJ1-1, with D perhaps matching TRBD1 (5 bases). Per germline, CDR1 SGHTA and CDR2 FQGTGA. Trimming left V 4 bases short and J 6 bases short, with 12 bases between. CDR3 length: 13 residues. Written as DNA, the CDR3 is TGTGCCAGCAGCTCAACGGGGGGTTCTGAAGCTTTCTTT. This gives the protein CASSSTGGSEAFF.

The chain is built from TRBV6-2 or TRBV6-3 and TRBJ1-5, with TRBD1 identical over 9 bases. CDR1 MNHEY and CDR2 SVGEGT come from the germline V gene. The CDR3 is made up of 17 amino acids. Trimming cost V 5 bases and J 1 base; bases outside gene matches: 9. CDR3 sequence: CASSPKGQGRSNQPQHF. In nucleotides, the CDR3 is TGTGCCAGCAGTCCCAAGGGACAGGGAAGGAGCAATCAGCCCCAGCATTTT.

This clone has a single count. The chain carries TRBV6-1 and TRBJ2-7, with TRBD1 matching over 10 bases. Unmatched junction bases numbered 12, after V lost 4 bases and J lost 3 bases. The CDR3 totals 17 residues. Germline V lookup: CDR1 MNHNS, CDR2 SASEGT. CDR3 residues: CASSASLGQGIFYEQYF. For the CDR3, the DNA is TGTGCCAGCAGTGCCTCTTTGGGACAGGGGATTTTCTACGAGCAGTACTTC.

V is TRBV28 and J is TRBJ2-7; TRBD2 agrees at 8 bases. V gave up 8 bases and J gave up 2 bases; unmatched junction bases: 14. Germline values: CDR1 MDHEN, CDR2 SYDVKM. The CDR3 length is 16 residues. The CDR3 protein is CASSGIAGIRAYEQYF. For the CDR3, the DNA is TGTGCCAGCTCCGGAATAGCGGGAATTAGGGCCTACGAGCAGTACTTC.

This rearrangement joins TRBV7-2 to TRBJ2-5; TRBD2 aligns across 11 bases. The V gene's germline CDR1 is SGHTA and CDR2 FQGNSA. The CDR3 runs to 15 residues. V lost 7 bases to trimming and J lost 4 bases; unmatched junction nucleotides: 8. The chain's CDR3 is CASTLAGGGGETQYF. The DNA for the CDR3 is TGTGCCAGCACTTTAGCGGGAGGGGGAGGAGAGACCCAGTACTTC.

This clone was detected once. This chain links TRBV5-5 with TRBJ2-3, with a tentative D call TRBD2 (6 bases). Looked up from germline, CDR1 is SGHKS and CDR2 is YYEKEE (reference sequence). V was pared by 5 bases and J by 6 bases, with 19 bases between. This CDR3 is built from 15 residues. DNA for the CDR3: TGTGCCAGCAGACGTGAACTAGCCAGGCCGGATACGCAGTATTTT. Translation gives CASRRELARPDTQYF.

This chain links TRBV5-1 with TRBJ1-6; 9 nucleotides match TRBD1. The CDR3 sequence is 15 residues long. V shed 4 bases, J shed 9 bases, and the junction held 8 bases outside the gene matches. The germline V gene encodes CDR1 SGHRS and CDR2 YFSETQ. CDR3 sequence reads: CASSTTQGAGSPLHF. DNA of the CDR3: TGCGCCAGCAGCACCACACAGGGGGCGGGTTCACCCCTCCACTTT.

The V call is TRBV5-8, the J call TRBJ2-2; tentatively, D is TRBD2 (5 bases). The V and J ends lost 0 bases and 4 bases respectively, with 13 bases between them. The CDR3 totals 16 residues. CDR1 is SGHTS, CDR2 YDEGEE, per germline. The CDR3 is CASSLGEGALTGELFF. The CDR3 DNA sequence: TGTGCCAGCAGCTTGGGAGAGGGCGCCCTCACCGGGGAGCTGTTTTTT.

The rearrangement uses TRBV27 and TRBJ1-6, with 10 positions matching TRBD1. V trimming: 4 bases; J trimming: 7 bases; junction bases outside the gene matches: 4. Germline lookup yields CDR1 MNHEY and CDR2 SMNVEV (reference sequence). The CDR3 totals 15 residues. The CDR3 is CASSSPGQGNSPLHF. The CDR3 nucleotides are TGTGCCAGCAGTTCCCCGGGACAGGGGAATTCACCCCTCCACTTT.

The chain uses TRBV6-6 and TRBJ1-5, with D perhaps TRBD1 (6 bases). The CDR3 has 15 residues. The ends were cut back, 6 bases at V and 0 bases at J, with 12 bases in the middle. Germline lookup yields CDR1 MNHNY and CDR2 SVGAGI (reference sequence). CDR3 in amino acids: CASSDRDISNQPQHF. Here the CDR3 DNA reads TGTGCCAGCAGCGACCGGGACATTAGCAATCAGCCCCAGCATTTT.

This chain joins TRBV24-1 and TRBJ2-5; 14 nucleotides agree with TRBD2. V shed 7 bases, J shed 4 bases, and the junction held 7 bases outside the gene matches. The CDR3 covers 16 residues. Germline V gene data show CDR1 as KGHDR and CDR2 as SFDVKD. The CDR3 DNA is TGTGCCACCAGCGGGACTAGCGGGAGTTTGACAGAGACCCAGTACTTC. Amino acids: CATSGTSGSLTETQYF.

The chain has TRBV9 and TRBJ2-2; a weak D match, TRBD2 (5 bases). Germline V CDR1 and CDR2: SGDLS, YYNGEE. This CDR3 has 14 amino acids. Trimming shortened V by 4 bases and J by 5 bases, and 12 bases separated the two germline ends. The CDR3 sequence: CASSPLAGTGELFF. Written as DNA, the CDR3 is TGTGCCAGCAGCCCCCTAGCCGGAACCGGGGAGCTGTTTTTT.

The V gene is TRBV2, the J gene TRBJ2-6; D gene uncertain. The V gene's germline CDR1 is SNHLY and CDR2 FYNNEI. CDR3 length: 14 amino acids. V was cut by 5 bases and J by 0 bases, with 5 bases left in between. The CDR3 protein is CASSPSSGANVLTF. DNA of the CDR3: TGTGCCAGCAGTCCTAGCTCTGGGGCCAACGTCCTGACTTTC.

The V call is TRBV2, the J call TRBJ1-1, with 10 bases that match TRBD1. CDR1 is SNHLY, CDR2 FYNNEI, per germline. The V gene end was trimmed by 6 bases and the J gene end by 1 base; junction bases not matched to a gene: 8. The CDR3 runs to 16 residues. CDR3 residues: CASRNGDRGQNTEAFF. Here the CDR3 DNA reads TGTGCCAGCAGAAATGGGGACAGGGGACAGAACACTGAAGCTTTCTTT.

This clone has just one count. The rearrangement uses TRBV5-4 and TRBJ2-2; 12 bases line up with TRBD2. Per the germline V gene, CDR1 is SGHNT and CDR2 is YYREEE (reference sequence). This CDR3 comprises 17 residues. V shed 5 bases and J 7 bases; nucleotides not matched to a gene: 12. As DNA, the CDR3 is TGTGCCAGCAGTGACCCTAGCGGGAGGGCTGTCGTCGGGGAGCTGTTTTTT. This gives the protein CASSDPSGRAVVGELFF.

The rearrangement uses TRBV6-6 and TRBJ2-7, with TRBD1 identical over 7 bases. This CDR3 comprises 14 residues. Germline trimming cut 6 bases from V and 3 bases from J; bases unmatched to any gene: 8. Germline values: CDR1 MNHNY, CDR2 SVGAGI (reference sequence). The CDR3 nucleotides are TGTGCCAGCAGCAAGGACAGGAGAGGCTACGAGCAGTACTTC. Translating gives CASSKDRRGYEQYF.

This clone has a handful of counts. The genes are TRBV30 and TRBJ1-3, with 9 bases that match TRBD1. J was trimmed by 0 bases and V by 7 bases; bases with no gene match: 4. This CDR3 has 14 amino acids. Germline V lookup: CDR1 GTSNPN, CDR2 SVGIG (reference sequence). This CDR3 reads CALGQGSSGNTIYF. The CDR3 region has the DNA TGTGCCTTGGGACAGGGATCCTCTGGAAACACCATATATTTT.

The chain employs TRBV6-6 and TRBJ2-7; D remains ambiguous. Trimming removed 8 bases from V and 4 bases from J, with 12 bases in between. This CDR3 is built from 12 residues. Germline assignment: CDR1 MNHNY and CDR2 SVGAGI (reference sequence). The CDR3 spells CASSEHRYEQYF. For the CDR3, the DNA is TGTGCCAGCTCTGAGCATAGATACGAGCAGTACTTC.

The V call is TRBV4-1, the J call TRBJ1-5; no clear D. The CDR3 consists of 17 residues. V lost 0 bases, J lost 0 bases, and 12 bases lay in between. Germline lookup yields CDR1 MGHRA and CDR2 YSYEKL. The CDR3 DNA reads TGCGCCAGCAGCCAAGATAGGATACGGAGTAGCAATCAGCCCCAGCATTTT. It specifies CASSQDRIRSSNQPQHF.

This clone occurred a few times. V gene TRBV7-3 combines with J gene TRBJ2-2; TRBD1 is a possible D gene (5 bases). The CDR3 contains 15 residues. CDR1 and CDR2 (germline): SGHTA, FQGTGA. V shed 2 bases and J shed 1 base, with 8 bases lying between them. The CDR3 loop is CASSLATGNTGELFF. The CDR3 coding sequence is TGTGCCAGCAGCTTAGCCACAGGGAACACCGGGGAGCTGTTTTTT. Based on the CDR3 plus reference TRBV7-3 and TRBJ2-2, the full variable domain is GAGVSQTPSNKVTEKGKYVELRCDPISGHTALYWYRQSLGQGPEFLIYFQGTGAADDSGLPNDRFFAVRPEGSVSTLKIQRTERGDSAVYLCASSLATGNTGELFFGEGSRLTVL.

V is TRBV4-1 and J is TRBJ1-5; no reliable D call. Trimming cost V 0 bases and J 9 bases, with 6 bases left between them. The germline gives CDR1 MGHRA, CDR2 YSYEKL. This CDR3 has 12 residues. The CDR3 region has the DNA TGCGCCAGCAGCCAAGAGGCGGGGCCCCAGCATTTT. Translated: CASSQEAGPQHF.

This chain uses TRBV2 with TRBJ1-1; TRBD1 agrees at 9 bases. J was trimmed by 2 bases and V by 6 bases; bases with no gene match: 4. The CDR3 sequence is 14 residues long. Germline V gene lookup returns CDR1 SNHLY and CDR2 FYNNEI. CDR3 protein: CASRGTGTNTEAFF. The DNA for the CDR3 is TGTGCCAGCAGAGGGACAGGGACAAACACTGAAGCTTTCTTT. The full variable domain, rest sourced from reference TRBV2 and TRBJ1-1, is EPEVTQTPSHQVTQMGQEVILRCVPISNHLYFYWYRQILGQKVEFLVSFYNNEISEKSEIFDDQFSVERPDGSNFTLKIRSTKLEDSAMYFCASRGTGTNTEAFFGQGTRLTVV.

Note on this clone: Other DNA sequences from this sample encode an identical CDR3 as well. CDR3 coding DNA: TGCGCCAGCAGCTCCGGGACACAGAACACTGAAGCTTTCTTT. Residues: CASSSGTQNTEAFF. The rearrangement links TRBV5-1 to TRBJ1-1; D is perhaps TRBD1 (6 bases). With 3 bases removed from V and 1 base from J, the gap between germline ends came to 10 bases. Germline CDR1 SGHRS, CDR2 YFSETQ. CDR3 size: 14 residues.

This CDR3 reads CASSQEPGQGKRGNQPQHF. In DNA, the CDR3 is TGTGCCAGCAGCCAAGAACCGGGACAGGGGAAGAGGGGCAATCAGCCCCAGCATTTT. The chain combines TRBV3-1 (or the pseudogene TRBV3-2) with TRBJ1-5, with 10 bases that match TRBD1. V lost 0 bases, J lost 2 bases, and 10 bases stayed unmatched. Germline CDR1 LGHDT, CDR2 YNNKEL (reference sequence). The CDR3 loop spans 19 amino acids.